This TCR beta chain derives from a study of cytomegalovirus exposure and HLA in healthy donors. Turning to the study itself: Clustering assigned about 79% of the approximately 400 genotyped donors to the Caucasian-associated ancestry cluster. Broader study findings: Sequencing depth across donors, presence/absence analyses assumed, was roughly uniform. Upon later analysis, TCR association rates were observed to vary by HLA locus, being highest for DRB1 and lowest for HLA-C.

For this clone: Its antigen is as yet unknown.

A multiplex PCR was run with 60 Vbeta primers and 13 Jbeta primers. Repertoires were generated with immunoSEQ multiplex PCR, while TCRdb's copy carries only in-frame clones and drops some. The table has about 120,000 clones, around 79% seen once. Germline lookup yields CDR1 SNHLY and CDR2 FYNNEI. This CDR3 spans 15 amino acids. Unmatched junction bases numbered 6, after V lost 6 bases and J lost 4 bases. V gene TRBV2 combines with J gene TRBJ1-6, with TRBD1 matching over 7 bases. The sample was PBMCs. This receptor was taken from a woman aged 25 to 39 in good health and CMV-seropositive. The CDR3 spells CASSEQGIYNSPLHF. In nucleotides, the CDR3 is TGTGCCAGCAGCGAACAGGGGATTTATAATTCACCCCTCCACTTT.